Below, 4 T cell receptor beta chains from the same sample are listed, as sequenced in a study of CD8 T cell repertoires and HIV-1 epitope variants. Profiling relied on immunoSEQ multiplex PCR, and the TCRdb table lists in-frame clones only, not all of them. Of approximately 2,200 clones detected, roughly two thirds appear once; the ten largest clones hold around two fifths. No antigen has been identified for these receptors. Material for sequencing was cultured CD8+ T cells derived from PBMCs. These receptors came from a male donor with HIV.

This clone occurred once. The chain joins TRBV28 to TRBJ2-2; TRBD1 matches 9 bases. The germline V gene encodes CDR1 MDHEN and CDR2 SYDVKM. The CDR3 sequence is 16 residues long. Losses at the gene ends were 5 bases for V and 4 bases for J; bases not matched to a gene: 8. The CDR3 is CASSPRDREGTGELFF. The CDR3 DNA sequence: TGTGCCAGCAGTCCCCGGGACAGGGAGGGCACCGGGGAGCTGTTTTTT.

CDR3 sequence (DNA): TGTGCCAGCAGCTTAAGGTCCACGGCCTCCGGGGCCAACGTCCTGACTTTC. This sequence encodes CASSLRSTASGANVLTF. The chain has TRBV7-2 and TRBJ2-6; D not certain. Germline lookup yields CDR1 SGHTA and CDR2 FQGNSA. The CDR3 sequence is 17 residues long. Trimming shortened V by 2 bases and J by 4 bases, and 15 bases separated the two germline ends.

The J gene is TRBJ1-1, the V gene TRBV7-3; 8 positions match TRBD1. CDR1 SGHTA and CDR2 FQGTGA come from the germline V gene. The J segment lost 2 bases and the V segment lost 8 bases, leaving 13 bases of the junction unmatched. The CDR3 is 16 residues long. CDR3 sequence reads: CASRVTGVTSNTEAFF. CDR3 bases: TGTGCCAGCCGGGTGACAGGGGTGACGTCCAACACTGAAGCTTTCTTT.

The chain uses TRBV9 and TRBJ2-1, with 9 positions matching TRBD1. CDR3 length equals 18 residues. Germline lookup yields CDR1 SGDLS and CDR2 YYNGEE. With V trimmed by 0 bases and J by 4 bases, 11 bases remained unmatched. The DNA for the CDR3 is TGTGCCAGCAGCGTAGTAGGTGGGGGACAGGGATCTTACAATGAGCAGTTCTTC. It is translated as CASSVVGGGQGSYNEQFF.